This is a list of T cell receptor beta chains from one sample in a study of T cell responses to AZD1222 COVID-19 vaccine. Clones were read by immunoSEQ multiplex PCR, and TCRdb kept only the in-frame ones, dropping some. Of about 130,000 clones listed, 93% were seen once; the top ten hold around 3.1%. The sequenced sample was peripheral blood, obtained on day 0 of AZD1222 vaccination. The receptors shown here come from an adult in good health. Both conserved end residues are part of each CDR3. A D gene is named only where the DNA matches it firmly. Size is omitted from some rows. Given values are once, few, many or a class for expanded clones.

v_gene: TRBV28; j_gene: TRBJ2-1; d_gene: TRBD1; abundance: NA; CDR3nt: TGTGCCAGCAGGGGACAGGGAGATGAGCAGTTCTTC; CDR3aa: CASRGQGDEQFF
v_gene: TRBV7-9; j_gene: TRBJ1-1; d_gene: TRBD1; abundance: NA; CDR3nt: TGTGCCAGCACCGCCACCACCCCCAGGGGGCGATTCGCTGAAGCTTTCTTT; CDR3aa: CASTATTPRGRFAEAFF
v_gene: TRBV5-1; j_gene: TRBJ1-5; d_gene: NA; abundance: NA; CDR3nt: TGCGCCAGCAGCTTGGATGGAACTAGCAATCAGCCCCAGCATTTT; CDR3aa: CASSLDGTSNQPQHF
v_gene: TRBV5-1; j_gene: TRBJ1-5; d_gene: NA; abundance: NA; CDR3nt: TGCGCCAGCAGTTTGACAGGTTATAGCAATCAGCCCCAGCATTTT; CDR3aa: CASSLTGYSNQPQHF
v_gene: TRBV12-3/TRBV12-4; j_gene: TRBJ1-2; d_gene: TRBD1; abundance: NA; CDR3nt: TGTGCCAGCAGTCCAGGGGGCGCCGGCTACACCTTC; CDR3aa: CASSPGGAGYTF
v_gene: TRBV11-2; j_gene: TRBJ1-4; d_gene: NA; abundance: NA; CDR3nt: TGTGCCAGCAGCTCCGACCTTAATGAAAAACTGTTTTTT; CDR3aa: CASSSDLNEKLFF
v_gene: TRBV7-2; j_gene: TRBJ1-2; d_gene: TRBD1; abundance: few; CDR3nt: TGTGCCAGCAGCTTAGGACAGGGCAACTATGGCTACACCTTC; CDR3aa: CASSLGQGNYGYTF
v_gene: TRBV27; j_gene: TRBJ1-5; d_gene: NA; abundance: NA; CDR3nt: TGTGCCAGCAGTTTTGGGAACAATCAGCCCCAGCATTTT; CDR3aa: CASSFGNNQPQHF
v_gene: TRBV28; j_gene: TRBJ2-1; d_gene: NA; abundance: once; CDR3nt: TGTGCCAGCGGCGGGGATGAGCAGTTCTTC; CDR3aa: CASGGDEQFF
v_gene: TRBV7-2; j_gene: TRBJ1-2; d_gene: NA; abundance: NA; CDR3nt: TGTGCCAGCAGCATATCGGTCGGAGACTATGGCTACACCTTC; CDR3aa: CASSISVGDYGYTF
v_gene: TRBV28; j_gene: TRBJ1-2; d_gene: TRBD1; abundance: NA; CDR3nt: TGTGCCAGCAGTACCTGGGGACAGGGCTCTCTGAGCTACACCTTC; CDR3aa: CASSTWGQGSLSYTF
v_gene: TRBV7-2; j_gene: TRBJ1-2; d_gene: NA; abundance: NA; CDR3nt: TGTGCCAGCAGCGGAGAGGGGGGGTTCTATGGCTACACCTTC; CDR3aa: CASSGEGGFYGYTF
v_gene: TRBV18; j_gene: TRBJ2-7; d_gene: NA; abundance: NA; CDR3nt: TGTGCCAGCTCACATCCTGGGGGGAGAGGAGGAGTCTACGAGCAGTACTTC; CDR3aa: CASSHPGGRGGVYEQYF
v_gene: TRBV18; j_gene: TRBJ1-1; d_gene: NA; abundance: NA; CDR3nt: TGTGCCAGCTCACCCAACAATTATCGCAACACTGAAGCTTTCTTT; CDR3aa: CASSPNNYRNTEAFF
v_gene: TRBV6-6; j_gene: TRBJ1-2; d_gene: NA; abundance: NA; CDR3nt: TGTGCCAGCCGGGGGAACGTTGATGGCTACACCTTC; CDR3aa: CASRGNVDGYTF
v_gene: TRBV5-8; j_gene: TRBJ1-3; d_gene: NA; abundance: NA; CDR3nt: TGTGCCAGCAGCTTAACAGGCTCTGGAAACACCATATATTTT; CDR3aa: CASSLTGSGNTIYF
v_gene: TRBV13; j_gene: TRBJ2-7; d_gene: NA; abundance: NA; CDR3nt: TGTGCCAGCAGCTTAGGCGGGAGAGGCTACGAGCAGTACTTC; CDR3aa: CASSLGGRGYEQYF
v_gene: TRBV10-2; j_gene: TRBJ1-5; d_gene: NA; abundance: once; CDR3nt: TGCGCCAGCACCCGGGACGGCCCAGGTTTGACCCAGCATTTT; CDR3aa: CASTRDGPGLTQHF
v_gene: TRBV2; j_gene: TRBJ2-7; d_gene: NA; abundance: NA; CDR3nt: TGTGCCAGCAGTGAAGGCTCCTCAAACTCCTACGAGCAGTACTTC; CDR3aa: CASSEGSSNSYEQYF
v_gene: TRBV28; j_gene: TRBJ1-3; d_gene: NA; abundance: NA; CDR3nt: TGTGCCAGCAGTTTGTCTGGGCTTGGAAACACCATATATTTT; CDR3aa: CASSLSGLGNTIYF
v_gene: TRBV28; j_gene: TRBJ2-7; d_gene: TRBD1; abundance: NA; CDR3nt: TGTGCCAGCAGACCAGGGGGCAACGAGCAGTACTTC; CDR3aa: CASRPGGNEQYF
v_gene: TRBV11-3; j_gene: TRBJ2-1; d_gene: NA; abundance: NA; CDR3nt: TGTGCCAGCAGCTTAGGACGTCGGGGTGAGCAGTTCTTC; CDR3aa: CASSLGRRGEQFF
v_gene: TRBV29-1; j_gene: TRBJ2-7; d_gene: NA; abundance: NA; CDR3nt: TGCAGCGTTGGCGGGTCCTCCCGTGACGAGCAGTACTTC; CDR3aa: CSVGGSSRDEQYF
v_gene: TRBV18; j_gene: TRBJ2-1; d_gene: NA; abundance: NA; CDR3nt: TGTGCCAGCTCACCACCGAATTCGGGAAGCTCCTACAATGAGCAGTTCTTC; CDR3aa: CASSPPNSGSSYNEQFF
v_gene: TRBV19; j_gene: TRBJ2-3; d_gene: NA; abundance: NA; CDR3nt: TGTGCCAGTAAGACGAGGGTCACAGATACGCAGTATTTT; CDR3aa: CASKTRVTDTQYF
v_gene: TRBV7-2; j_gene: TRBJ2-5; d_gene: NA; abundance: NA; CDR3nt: TGTGCCAGCAGCTTAGACGTTGGAAAGACCCAGTACTTC; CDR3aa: CASSLDVGKTQYF
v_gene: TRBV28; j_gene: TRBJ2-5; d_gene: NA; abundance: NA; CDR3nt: TGTGCCAGCAGCCATGGGAGTAGCGCGGGGAAGACCCAGTACTTC; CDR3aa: CASSHGSSAGKTQYF
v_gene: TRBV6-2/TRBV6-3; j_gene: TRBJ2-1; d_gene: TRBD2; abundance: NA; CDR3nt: TGTGCCAGCAGTTACTCGGGCGGGAGGGCGAATGAGCAGTTCTTC; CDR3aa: CASSYSGGRANEQFF
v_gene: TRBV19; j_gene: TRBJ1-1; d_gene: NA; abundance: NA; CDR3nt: TGTGCCAGTAGCTTATGGGGGACTGAAGCTTTCTTT; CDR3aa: CASSLWGTEAFF
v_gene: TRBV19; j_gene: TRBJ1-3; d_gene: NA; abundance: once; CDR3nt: TGTGCCAGTAGTGAGGTGAACTCTGGAAACACCATATATTTT; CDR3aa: CASSEVNSGNTIYF
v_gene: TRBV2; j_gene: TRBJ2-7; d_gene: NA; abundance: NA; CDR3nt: TGTGCCAGCAGCCTCGAGAGCCTCTCCTACGAGCAGTACTTC; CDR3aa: CASSLESLSYEQYF
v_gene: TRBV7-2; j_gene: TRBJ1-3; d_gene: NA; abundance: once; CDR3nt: TGTGCCAGCAGCCCGCGGTCAGGGAGGACTGGAAACACCATATATTTT; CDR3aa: CASSPRSGRTGNTIYF
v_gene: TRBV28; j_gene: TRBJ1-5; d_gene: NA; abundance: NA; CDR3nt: TGTGCCAGCAGTGCAAGACAGATGTATCAGCCCCAGCATTTT; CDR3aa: CASSARQMYQPQHF
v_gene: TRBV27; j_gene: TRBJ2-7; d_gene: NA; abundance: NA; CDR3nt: TGTGCCAGCAGTTTAAAGGACGGAGCCTACGAGCAGTACTTC; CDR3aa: CASSLKDGAYEQYF
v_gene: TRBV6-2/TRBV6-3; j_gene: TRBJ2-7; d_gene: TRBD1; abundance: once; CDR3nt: TGTGCCAGCAGTAGGGACAGTTACTCCTACGAGCAGTACTTC; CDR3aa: CASSRDSYSYEQYF
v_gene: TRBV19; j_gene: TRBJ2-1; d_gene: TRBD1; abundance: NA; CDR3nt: TGTGCCAGTGGACAGGGGATGTTTAATGAGCAGTTCTTC; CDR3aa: CASGQGMFNEQFF
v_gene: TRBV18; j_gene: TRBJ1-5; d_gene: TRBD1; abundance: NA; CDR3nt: TGTGCCAGCTCACCACAAGGAACAGGGGGTCAGCCCCAGCATTTT; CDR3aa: CASSPQGTGGQPQHF
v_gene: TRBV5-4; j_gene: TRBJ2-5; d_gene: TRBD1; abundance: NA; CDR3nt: TGTGCCAGCAGCTTGCCCTCAGGGGGACGAGAGACCCAGTACTTC; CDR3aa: CASSLPSGGRETQYF
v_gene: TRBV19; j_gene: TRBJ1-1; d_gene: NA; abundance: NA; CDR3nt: TGTGCCAGTCACCCAATGGGATACACTGAAGCTTTCTTT; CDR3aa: CASHPMGYTEAFF
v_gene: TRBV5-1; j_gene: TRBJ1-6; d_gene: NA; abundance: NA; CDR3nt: TGCGCCAGCAGCTTGGGGGAGAGTTTGAATTCACCCCTCCACTTT; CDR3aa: CASSLGESLNSPLHF
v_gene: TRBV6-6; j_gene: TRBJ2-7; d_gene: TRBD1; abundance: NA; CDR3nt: TGTGCCAGCAGTAGCAGGGGGAAAAATTCCTACGAGCAGTACTTC; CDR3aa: CASSSRGKNSYEQYF
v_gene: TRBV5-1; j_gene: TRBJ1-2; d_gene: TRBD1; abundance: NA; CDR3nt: TGCGCCAGCAGCTCTACTACTCTGGACAGGGGGTTTAACTATGGCTACACCTTC; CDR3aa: CASSSTTLDRGFNYGYTF
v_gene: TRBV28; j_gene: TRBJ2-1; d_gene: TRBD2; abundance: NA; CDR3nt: TGTGCCAGCAGGATCAGGCTAGCGGGAGGGCCGAATGAGCAGTTCTTC; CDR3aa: CASRIRLAGGPNEQFF
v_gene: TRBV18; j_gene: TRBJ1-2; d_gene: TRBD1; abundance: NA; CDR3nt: TGTGCCAGCTCACGTCTAACGGGACAGGGGGCTTATGGCTACACCTTC; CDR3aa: CASSRLTGQGAYGYTF
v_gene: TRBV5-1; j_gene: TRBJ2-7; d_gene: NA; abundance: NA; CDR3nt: TGCGCCAGCAGCTACGGGACCCGCACCTACGAGCAGTACTTC; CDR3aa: CASSYGTRTYEQYF
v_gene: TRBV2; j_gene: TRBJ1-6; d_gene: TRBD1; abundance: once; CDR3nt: TGTGCCAGCAGTGTGACAGGGATGTATAATTCACCCCTCCACTTT; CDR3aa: CASSVTGMYNSPLHF
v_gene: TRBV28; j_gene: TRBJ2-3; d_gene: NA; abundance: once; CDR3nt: TGTGCCAGCAGTCCGACAGACACAGATACGCAGTATTTT; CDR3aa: CASSPTDTDTQYF
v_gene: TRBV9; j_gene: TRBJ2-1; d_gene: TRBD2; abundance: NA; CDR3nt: TGTGCCAGTGGGGAGGGACTAGCGGGAGATGAGCAGTTCTTC; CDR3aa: CASGEGLAGDEQFF